This T cell receptor (beta chain) was recovered during a study of blood T cell repertoires in COVID-19. Study at large: The cDNA or gDNA used as material had been derived from T cells, B-cell-depleted T cells, or PBMCs.

Repertoires were generated with immunoSEQ multiplex PCR, while TCRdb's copy carries only in-frame clones and drops some. This sample carries around 220,000 clones, about 88% of them seen once, and the ten largest clones take about a tenth. The CDR3 extends over 18 amino acids. V was trimmed by 6 bases and J by 0 bases, leaving 20 bases between them. Germline V lookup: CDR1 SNHLY, CDR2 FYNNEI. This sequence originates from a woman aged 45-60 years with COVID-19, enrolled during active disease. Sequencing was performed on peripheral blood. V is TRBV2 and J is TRBJ2-2; the D gene is possibly TRBD1 (6 bases). CDR3 nucleotides: TGTGCCAGCAGGTCATTACTCCAGGGGCTCGCGAACACCGGGGAGCTGTTTTTT. As protein: CASRSLLQGLANTGELFF. Combining the CDR3 with reference TRBV2 and TRBJ2-2 gives the whole variable domain EPEVTQTPSHQVTQMGQEVILRCVPISNHLYFYWYRQILGQKVEFLVSFYNNEISEKSEIFDDQFSVERPDGSNFTLKIRSTKLEDSAMYFCASRSLLQGLANTGELFFGEGSRLTVL.